The 28 T cell receptor beta chains below were found in one sample sequenced in a study of cytomegalovirus exposure and HLA in healthy donors. The primer mix had 60 Vbeta and 13 Jbeta primers. Sequencing was performed with immunoSEQ multiplex PCR; in TCRdb, only in-frame clones are kept and a portion is missing. This table holds more than 150,000 clones, about 80% found once. The sample comprised PBMCs. These receptors originate from a woman in her late teens or twenties in good health and CMV-seropositive.

V gene TRBV5-1 combines with J gene TRBJ2-5, with D possibly matching TRBD2 (6 bases). V dropped 0 bases and J dropped 2 bases, with 11 bases sitting between them. The germline gives CDR1 SGHRS, CDR2 YFSETQ. The CDR3 runs to 15 residues. The CDR3 DNA reads TGCGCCAGCAGCTTGGTGGCGGGATATCAAGAGACCCAGTACTTC. Translated: CASSLVAGYQETQYF.

The chain combines TRBV2 with TRBJ1-2, with 7 bases identical to TRBD1. The CDR3 is 15 amino acids. The ends lost 2 bases at V and 5 bases at J; junction bases unmatched: 8. Germline V CDR1 and CDR2: SNHLY, FYNNEI. The CDR3 bases are TGTGCCAGCAGTGAAAGGGTGGACAGGTTGTATGGCTACACCTTC. Its translation is CASSERVDRLYGYTF.

This clone was seen once. The chain recombines TRBV10-2 with TRBJ2-7, with unresolved D. Trimming cost V 2 bases and J 4 bases, with 6 bases left between them. Germline assignment: CDR1 WSHSY and CDR2 SAAADI. The CDR3 has 12 amino acids. The CDR3 is CASSETVYEQYF. As DNA, the CDR3 is TGCGCCAGCAGTGAGACAGTATACGAGCAGTACTTC.

The chain joins TRBV7-3 to TRBJ1-3; 9 bases agree with TRBD1. This CDR3 has 15 residues. Germline values: CDR1 SGHTA, CDR2 FQGTGA. V shed 3 bases and J 0 bases; nucleotides not matched to a gene: 0. The CDR3 loop reads CASSLTGGSGNTIYF. The DNA of the CDR3 is TGTGCCAGCAGCTTGACAGGGGGCTCTGGAAACACCATATATTTT. Variable domain in full (rest from reference TRBV7-3 and TRBJ1-3): GAGVSQTPSNKVTEKGKYVELRCDPISGHTALYWYRQSLGQGPEFLIYFQGTGAADDSGLPNDRFFAVRPEGSVSTLKIQRTERGDSAVYLCASSLTGGSGNTIYFGEGSWLTVV.

This clone was observed a few times. V and J are TRBV30 and TRBJ1-1, with D perhaps TRBD1 (6 bases). Trimming pared 3 bases from V and 2 bases from J, leaving 10 bases between. Germline loops: CDR1 GTSNPN, CDR2 SVGIG (reference sequence). CDR3 length equals 13 residues. CDR3 DNA sequence: TGTGCCTGGAGCGGACAGATAAACACTGAAGCTTTCTTT. This sequence encodes CAWSGQINTEAFF.

The chain couples TRBV2 to TRBJ2-1, with a tentative D call TRBD1 (6 bases). CDR1 is SNHLY, CDR2 FYNNEI, per germline. V was clipped by 1 base and J by 5 bases, with 12 bases between them. The CDR3 extends over 15 amino acids. CDR3 nucleotide sequence: TGTGCCAGCAGTGAAGAGAGGGGGAGAAACAATGAGCAGTTCTTC. This translates into CASSEERGRNNEQFF.

The chain employs TRBV4-1 and TRBJ2-1; 8 bases agree with TRBD2. The CDR3 has 17 residues. With V trimmed by 0 bases and J by 6 bases, 10 bases remained unmatched. Per germline, CDR1 MGHRA and CDR2 YSYEKL. CDR3 nucleotides: TGCGCCAGCAGCCAAGACGTATACGGGGGGGCGGGCAATGAGCAGTTCTTC. Amino acids: CASSQDVYGGAGNEQFF.

V is TRBV7-6 and J is TRBJ1-4; TRBD1 agrees at 7 bases. Germline trimming cut 6 bases from V and 3 bases from J; bases unmatched to any gene: 4. The CDR3 is 14 residues long. Germline-derived CDR1 and CDR2 are SGHVS and FNYEAQ. The CDR3 DNA reads as TGTGCCAGCAGTCGAGGGACAGCTAATGAAAAACTGTTTTTT. It codes for CASSRGTANEKLFF.

This chain joins TRBV6-5 and TRBJ1-6; D uncertain. The V gene's germline CDR1 is MNHEY and CDR2 SVGAGI. V was shortened by 0 bases and J by 4 bases, with 7 bases between the two germline ends. The CDR3 runs to 15 residues. CDR3: CASSYSSLYNSPLHF. CDR3 sequence (DNA): TGTGCCAGCAGTTACTCGAGCCTTTATAATTCACCCCTCCACTTT.

This chain uses TRBV5-4 with TRBJ2-7, with 9 bases fitting TRBD1. The CDR3 totals 15 residues. The V gene's germline CDR1 is SGHNT and CDR2 YYREEE (reference sequence). With 2 bases clipped from V and 6 bases from J, the junction kept 9 bases outside the gene matches. The CDR3 sequence: CASSFRQGVFSEQYV. The CDR3 coding sequence is TGTGCCAGCAGCTTCCGACAGGGGGTTTTTTCCGAGCAGTACGTC.

The chain couples TRBV5-1 to TRBJ2-3, with D possibly matching TRBD2 (7 bases). V lost 1 base, J lost 2 bases, and 14 bases lay in between. This CDR3 region has 16 residues. The germline V gene encodes CDR1 SGHRS and CDR2 YFSETQ. The CDR3 coding sequence is TGCGCCAGCAGCTTGTTGCCGGGGGGCATCACAGATACGCAGTATTTT. Its protein is CASSLLPGGITDTQYF.

The chain employs TRBV9 and TRBJ2-3, with D possibly TRBD2 on 6 matching bases. This CDR3 is 15 amino acids long. Germline V gene data show CDR1 as SGDLS and CDR2 as YYNGEE. Trimming left V 5 bases short and J 2 bases short, with 15 bases between. The CDR3 sequence: CASSLTSQTTDTQYF. CDR3 DNA: TGTGCCAGCAGTTTGACTAGTCAGACCACAGATACGCAGTATTTT.

This rearrangement joins TRBV6-1 to TRBJ1-2, with TRBD1 matching over 7 bases. V trimming: 5 bases; J trimming: 5 bases; junction bases outside the gene matches: 8. CDR1 is MNHNS, CDR2 SASEGT, per germline. This CDR3 is 14 amino acids long. CDR3 coding DNA: TGTGCCAGCAGTCAGACAGGGCTTGGGTATGGCTACACCTTC. It yields the protein CASSQTGLGYGYTF.

The chain carries TRBV7-8 and TRBJ2-1; 14 nucleotides line up with TRBD2. CDR3 length: 17 residues. The germline V gene has CDR1 SGHVS and CDR2 FQNEAQ. The V segment lost 0 bases and the J segment 9 bases; nucleotides outside the gene matches: 7. The CDR3: CASSLAGLAGAPGEQFF. CDR3 DNA sequence: TGTGCCAGCAGCTTAGCGGGACTAGCGGGGGCTCCGGGTGAGCAGTTCTTC.

The chain employs TRBV2 and TRBJ2-1; 7 nucleotides match TRBD1. With 8 bases clipped from V and 4 bases from J, the junction kept 2 bases outside the gene matches. Per germline, CDR1 SNHLY and CDR2 FYNNEI. CDR3 length equals 12 residues. CDR3: CASGTDYNEQFF. CDR3 bases: TGTGCCAGCGGGACAGATTACAATGAGCAGTTCTTC.

The chain has TRBV15 and TRBJ1-2, with TRBD1 matching over 12 bases. CDR3 size: 17 residues. With V trimmed by 1 base and J by 5 bases, 8 bases remained unmatched. CDR1 LNHNV and CDR2 YYDKDF come from the germline V gene (reference sequence). Here the CDR3 DNA reads TGTGCCACCAGCAGAGTCGGGACAGGGGGCGTTCTTTATGGCTACACCTTC. Amino acids: CATSRVGTGGVLYGYTF.

The V and J genes are TRBV6-5 and TRBJ1-1; TRBD1 might be the D (6 bases). This CDR3 has 16 residues. Trimming took 0 bases from V and 3 from J, leaving 14 bases between them. Per germline, CDR1 MNHEY and CDR2 SVGAGI. DNA for the CDR3: TGTGCCAGCAGTTACTCGGCAGGGGCGGGAGACACTGAAGCTTTCTTT. Protein product: CASSYSAGAGDTEAFF.

The genes are TRBV18 and TRBJ1-2, with D perhaps matching TRBD1 (5 bases). This CDR3 is built from 13 residues. V gave up 0 bases and J gave up 5 bases, with 7 bases separating them. In germline, CDR1 is KGHSH, CDR2 LQKENI. The CDR3, as DNA: TGTGCCAGCTCACCACCGGAGGGGTATGGCTACACCTTC. Translation gives CASSPPEGYGYTF.

The chain carries TRBV30 and TRBJ2-7; TRBD1 or TRBD2 may be the D gene (6 bases each). The CDR3 runs to 14 residues. Deletions cut 1 base from V and 6 bases from J, with 16 bases between. Germline CDR1 GTSNPN, CDR2 SVGIG (reference sequence). CDR3 bases: TGTGCCTGGAGTGCCCGACTAGGAGGGGGCGAGCAGTACGTC. It encodes CAWSARLGGGEQYV.

This sequence joins TRBV9 and TRBJ2-1, with D uncertain. Trimming removed 3 bases from V and 1 base from J, with 8 bases in between. The germline gives CDR1 SGDLS, CDR2 YYNGEE. The CDR3 runs to 14 residues. The CDR3 nucleotides read TGTGCCAGCAGCGGTGACAATTCCTACAATGAGCAGTTCTTC. As protein: CASSGDNSYNEQFF.

Details on this clone: Other DNA sequences of this sample code for an identical CDR3. The V gene is TRBV18, the J gene TRBJ2-5; 8 bases line up with TRBD1. V was pared by 3 bases and J by 5 bases, with 2 bases of the junction left unmatched. CDR1 and CDR2 from the germline V gene are KGHSH and LQKENI. The CDR3 loop spans 13 amino acids. The CDR3 DNA follows: TGTGCCAGCTCACCTGGACAGGGCGAGACCCAGTACTTC. This translates into CASSPGQGETQYF.

Remarks on this clone: At one end the junction does not follow the germline gene, possibly because of a read error. The chain carries TRBV27 and TRBJ2-1; the D gene is possibly TRBD1 (5 bases). The CDR3 runs 13 residues. The germline CDR1 and CDR2 sequences are MNHEY and SMNVEV (reference sequence). The CDR3 loop reads CASSLNSGQDGVF. CDR3 coding DNA: TGTGCCAGCAGTTTAAATTCAGGGCAGGATGGGGTCTTC.

The chain is built from TRBV7-3 and TRBJ1-1; the D is unclear. From germline, CDR1 is SGHTA and CDR2 FQGTGA. V lost 4 bases and J 5 bases, leaving 11 bases between the germline ends. The CDR3 length is 13 residues. CDR3 in amino acids: CASSSGLGTEAFF. The CDR3 DNA follows: TGTGCCAGCAGCTCTGGACTTGGAACTGAAGCTTTCTTT.

This clone has more than one count but fewer than ten. The chain carries TRBV23-1 and TRBJ2-7, with 11 bases fitting TRBD2. TRBV23-1 falls under the ORF class, with uncertain function. With V trimmed by 8 bases and J by 5 bases, 14 bases remained unmatched. CDR3 length: 16 residues. The CDR3 spells CASGFSIAGGDHEQYV. CDR3 in DNA: TGCGCCAGCGGGTTCTCGATAGCGGGGGGGGACCACGAGCAGTACGTC.

The V and J genes are TRBV11-2 and TRBJ2-5; tentatively, D is TRBD2 (7 bases). The CDR3 spans 17 residues. Between the trimmed V and J ends, which lost 5 bases and 4 bases, there was a span of 23 bases. Per the germline V gene, CDR1 is SGHAT and CDR2 is FQNNGV. This chain's CDR3 is CASSRIGGALRRETQYF. The CDR3 DNA sequence: TGTGCCAGCAGCCGAATAGGGGGGGCCTTGCGTAGAGAGACCCAGTACTTC.

J is TRBJ2-1 and V is TRBV6-6; 12 nucleotides line up with TRBD2. The CDR3 length is 14 residues. CDR1 is MNHNY, CDR2 SVGAGI, per germline (reference sequence). The J segment lost 7 bases and the V segment lost 7 bases, leaving 5 bases of the junction unmatched. CDR3 bases: TGTGCCAGCACCTCTAGCGGGGGGGCAAATGAGCAGTTCTTC. Amino acids: CASTSSGGANEQFF.

In its sample, this clone was seen a few times. The chain employs TRBV6-1 and TRBJ2-3; 10 nucleotides align to TRBD1. V lost 6 bases to trimming and J lost 4 bases; unmatched junction nucleotides: 7. The CDR3 sequence is 15 residues long. CDR1 and CDR2 (germline): MNHNS, SASEGT. Here the CDR3 reads CASSTTTGGPDTQYF. The CDR3 region has the DNA TGTGCCAGCAGCACTACGACAGGGGGCCCAGATACGCAGTATTTT.

The chain recombines TRBV5-1 with TRBJ1-2; D is ambiguous. Germline V gives CDR1 SGHRS, CDR2 YFSETQ. Trimming shortened V by 5 bases and J by 2 bases, and 7 bases separated the two germline ends. The CDR3 totals 12 residues. The DNA of the CDR3 is TGCGCCAGCAGGAAGGAGAACTATGGCTACACCTTC. Translating gives CASRKENYGYTF.